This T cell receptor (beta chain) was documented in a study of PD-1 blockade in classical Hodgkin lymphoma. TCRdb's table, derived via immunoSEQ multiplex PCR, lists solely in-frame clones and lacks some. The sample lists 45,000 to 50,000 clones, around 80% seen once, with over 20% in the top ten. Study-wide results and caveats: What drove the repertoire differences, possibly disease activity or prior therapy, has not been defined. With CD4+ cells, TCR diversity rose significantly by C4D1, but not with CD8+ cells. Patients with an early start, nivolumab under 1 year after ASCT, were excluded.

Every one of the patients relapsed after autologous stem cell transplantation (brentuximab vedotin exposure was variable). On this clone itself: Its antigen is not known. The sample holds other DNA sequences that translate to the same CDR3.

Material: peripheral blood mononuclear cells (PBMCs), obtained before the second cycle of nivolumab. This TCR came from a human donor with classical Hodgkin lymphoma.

CDR3: CASSDRVNEKLFF. The CDR3 DNA sequence: TGCGCCAGCAGTGACAGGGTCAATGAAAAACTGTTTTTT. The rearrangement links TRBV5-1 to TRBJ1-4; TRBD1 agrees at 7 bases. Looked up from germline, CDR1 is SGHRS and CDR2 is YFSETQ. The V gene end was trimmed by 5 bases and the J gene end by 5 bases; junction bases not matched to a gene: 3. This CDR3 region has 13 residues.